The clone carrying this TCR beta chain appeared a few times. Its matching antigen is unknown. In TCRdb, the 5' RACE reads were re-called with MiXCR into one record per CDR3 protein. The data contain hundreds of thousands of distinct CDR3 sequences, less than 20% of them singletons. This specimen belongs to a study of T-cell memory formation after mild COVID-19. As for the study in general: TCR clusters showed largely donor specificity.

Overall study findings and caveats: Clones shrinking between day 15 and 85 showed a balanced CD4/CD8 split, and those that grew later tilted toward CD4+. The study found contracting CD4+ clones mainly in CM and EM and contracting CD8+ clones in EMRA.

Material for sequencing was PBMCs or a T cell subset sorted from them (not recorded which). The TCR was taken from an adult woman who had mild COVID-19 (a few samples of this study predate the infection). Cell type and time point are not known.

The CDR3, as DNA: TGTGCCAGCAGTTTGAGGGAGATCTTAAGGGGCTACGAGCAGTACTTC. This sequence encodes CASSLREILRGYEQYF. The chain recombines TRBV27 with TRBJ2-7; either TRBD1 or TRBD2 may fit D (5 bases each). CDR1 is MNHEY, CDR2 SMNVEV, per germline (reference sequence). The CDR3 spans 16 residues. Trimming removed 3 bases from V and 3 bases from J, with 18 bases in between.